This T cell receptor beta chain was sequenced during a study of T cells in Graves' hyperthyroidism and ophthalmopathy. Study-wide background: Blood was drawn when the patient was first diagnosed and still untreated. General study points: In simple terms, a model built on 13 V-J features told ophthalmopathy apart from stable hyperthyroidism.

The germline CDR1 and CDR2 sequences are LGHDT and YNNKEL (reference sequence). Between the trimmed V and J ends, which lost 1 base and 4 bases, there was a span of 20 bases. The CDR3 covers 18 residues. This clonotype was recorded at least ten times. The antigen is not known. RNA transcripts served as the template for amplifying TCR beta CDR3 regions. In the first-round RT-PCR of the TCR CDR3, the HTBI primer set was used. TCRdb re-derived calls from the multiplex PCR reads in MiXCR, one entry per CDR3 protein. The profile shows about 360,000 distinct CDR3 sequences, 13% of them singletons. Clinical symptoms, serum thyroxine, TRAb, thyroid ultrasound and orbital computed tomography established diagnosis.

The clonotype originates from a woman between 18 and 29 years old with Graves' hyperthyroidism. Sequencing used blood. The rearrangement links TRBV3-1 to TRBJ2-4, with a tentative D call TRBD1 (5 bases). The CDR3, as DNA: TGTGCCAGCAGCCAAGGGAAACTAAGGGGTAGCTGGAAAAACATTCAGTACTTC. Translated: CASSQGKLRGSWKNIQYF.